This is a list of T cell receptor beta chains from one sample in a study of T cell responses to AZD1222 COVID-19 vaccine. TCRdb keeps only in-frame clones here, not all; method: immunoSEQ multiplex PCR. Here the sample spans more than 85,000 clones, about 86% being singletons. The source material was peripheral blood, sampled on day 0 of AZD1222 vaccination. The receptors come from an adult in good health. Both conserved end residues are part of each CDR3. A D gene is named only where the DNA matches it firmly.

d_gene | v_gene | CDR3aa
- | TRBV28 | CASSLRGAGVHQPQHF
- | TRBV5-6 | CASSLWGISAQHF
- | TRBV10-3 | CAISGTQRGNQPQHF
- | TRBV30 | CAWRGPGSNQPQHF
- | TRBV29-1 | CSVSSPGRRTEAFF
- | TRBV9 | CASSPQGSGANVLTF
- | TRBV2 | CASSSPGGTNQPQHF
- | TRBV24-1 | CATRESSGNTIYF
TRBD2 | TRBV4-2 | CASSLGGLGLYEQYF
- | TRBV5-1 | CANGQRRETTYEQYF
TRBD2 | TRBV24-1 | CATSQLREGTSSYNEQFF
TRBD1 | TRBV11-2 | CASSLAYRGILYGYTF
- | TRBV27 | CASSLTLGGVIRAGELFF
- | TRBV2 | CASGGLGGANVLTF
- | TRBV3-1/TRBV3-2 | CASSQEINSAEQFF
- | TRBV7-3 | CASSLNPRSGELFF
- | TRBV27 | CASSEPSSGAGDTQYF
- | TRBV20-1 | CSAWLYNEQFF
- | TRBV7-2 | CASSLYPGAGELFF
TRBD1 | TRBV10-2 | CASRPTGSNSPLHF
- | TRBV19 | CASSIEGLKRNQPQHF
TRBD1 | TRBV6-5 | CASRSQGTGWDEQYF
TRBD2 | TRBV12-3/TRBV12-4 | CASSFRTSYEQYF
TRBD2 | TRBV24-1 | CATSDLPRGLAGANEQFF
- | TRBV5-1 | CASSFEVFYEQYF
TRBD2 | TRBV19 | CASSMRLAGVDEQFF
- | TRBV28 | CASSTVHNQPQHF
- | TRBV11-2 | CASSLDPGSQYF
- | TRBV5-6 | CASSLWDTTYEQYF
TRBD2 | TRBV5-6 | CASSLGTSGRMWLQETQYF
- | TRBV7-2 | CASSFSRAGNTIYF
- | TRBV7-6 | CASSSGQSRVTDTQYF
- | TRBV5-1 | CASSLDNTNNEQFF
- | TRBV27 | CASSSQGPGWYTEAFF
TRBD1 | TRBV28 | CASSRTGSNEKLFF
TRBD1 | TRBV7-2 | CASSPRQGAGTKNIQYF
- | TRBV9 | CASSAAGTHQPQHF
TRBD2 | TRBV11-3 | CASSSTSGRAPWGELFF
- | TRBV5-1 | CASSLELGGSYEQYF
TRBD1 | TRBV11-2 | CASSLGQGPYGYTF
- | TRBV10-2 | CASSAQGGMNTEAFF
- | TRBV5-1 | CASSLERGNYYGYTF
- | TRBV6-5 | CASRDGMQYEQYF
- | TRBV11-3 | CASSFDGGNTGELFF
- | TRBV28 | CASSLPGGTGYEQYF
- | TRBV7-9 | CAPGIYNEQFF
- | TRBV4-2 | CASSQDLWDSYNEQFF
TRBD2 | TRBV11-2 | CASSLASGGGTGELFF
- | TRBV2 | CASTLGSGFSYEQYF
TRBD2 | TRBV6-5 | CASKALSGMDYEQYF